This TCR beta chain stems from a study of T cell responses to AZD1222 COVID-19 vaccine. Study-level findings and limits: Mostly white British, mostly female donors; authors suggested clonal diversity may be underestimated. A rise in Spike-specific TCR breadth and depth followed two AZD1222 doses.

In the case of this clone: The antigen is undetermined.

The data were produced by immunoSEQ multiplex PCR, yet TCRdb's version contains in-frame clones alone and is incomplete. The profile shows more than 95,000 clones, roughly 86% of them singletons. Germline-derived CDR1 and CDR2 are SGHVS and FQNEAQ. The CDR3 sequence is 14 residues long. Deletions cut 3 bases from V and 4 bases from J, with 12 bases between. This specimen consisted of peripheral blood, obtained 28 days after the second dose of the MenACWY control vaccine. This clonotype was obtained from an adult who received the MenACWY meningococcal vaccine as a control. V is TRBV7-8 and J is TRBJ1-2, with D possibly matching TRBD1 (6 bases). The CDR3 spells CASSLGGESYGYTF. The CDR3 DNA is TGTGCCAGCAGCTTGGGGGGCGAATCCTATGGCTACACCTTC.